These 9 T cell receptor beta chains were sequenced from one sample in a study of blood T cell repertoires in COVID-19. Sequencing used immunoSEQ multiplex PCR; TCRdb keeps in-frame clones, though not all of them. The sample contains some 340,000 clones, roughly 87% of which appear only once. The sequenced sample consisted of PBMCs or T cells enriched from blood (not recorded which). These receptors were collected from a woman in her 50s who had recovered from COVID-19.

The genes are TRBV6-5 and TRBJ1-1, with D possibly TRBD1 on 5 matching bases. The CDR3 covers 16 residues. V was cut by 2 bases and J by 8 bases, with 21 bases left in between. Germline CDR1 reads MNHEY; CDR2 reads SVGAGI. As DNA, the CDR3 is TGTGCCAGCAGTTACAGAATGACGGGGGGTTCCGCCGAAGCTTTCTTT. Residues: CASSYRMTGGSAEAFF.

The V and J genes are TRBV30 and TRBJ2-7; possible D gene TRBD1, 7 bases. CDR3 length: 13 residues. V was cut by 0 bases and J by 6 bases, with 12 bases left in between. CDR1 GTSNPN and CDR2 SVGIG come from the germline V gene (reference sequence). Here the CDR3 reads CAWSVAGTVEQYF. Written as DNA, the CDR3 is TGTGCCTGGAGTGTGGCGGGGACAGTCGAGCAGTACTTC.

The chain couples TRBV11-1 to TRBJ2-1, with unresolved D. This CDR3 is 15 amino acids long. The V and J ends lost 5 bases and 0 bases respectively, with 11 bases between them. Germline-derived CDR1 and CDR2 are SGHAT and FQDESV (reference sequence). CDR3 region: CASSLDKSSYNEQFF. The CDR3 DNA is TGTGCCAGCAGCCTAGACAAAAGCTCCTACAATGAGCAGTTCTTC. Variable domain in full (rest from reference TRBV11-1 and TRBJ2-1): EAEVAQSPRYKITEKSQAVAFWCDPISGHATLYWYRQILGQGPELLVQFQDESVVDDSQLPKDRFSAERLKGVDSTLKIQPAELGDSAMYLCASSLDKSSYNEQFFGPGTRLTVL.

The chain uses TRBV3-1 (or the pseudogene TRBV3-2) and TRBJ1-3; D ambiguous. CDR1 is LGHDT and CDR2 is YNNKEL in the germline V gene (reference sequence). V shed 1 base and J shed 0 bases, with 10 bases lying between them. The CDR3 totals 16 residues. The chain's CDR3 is CASSQGLGSSGNTIYF. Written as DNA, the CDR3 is TGTGCCAGCAGCCAAGGCCTCGGGAGCTCTGGAAACACCATATATTTT.

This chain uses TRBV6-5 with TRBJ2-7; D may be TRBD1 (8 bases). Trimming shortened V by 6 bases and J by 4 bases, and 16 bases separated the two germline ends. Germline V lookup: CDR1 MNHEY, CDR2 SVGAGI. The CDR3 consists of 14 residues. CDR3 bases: TGTGCCAGCAGACGGACAGGGAGGGGTTACGAGCAGTACTTC. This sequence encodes CASRRTGRGYEQYF.

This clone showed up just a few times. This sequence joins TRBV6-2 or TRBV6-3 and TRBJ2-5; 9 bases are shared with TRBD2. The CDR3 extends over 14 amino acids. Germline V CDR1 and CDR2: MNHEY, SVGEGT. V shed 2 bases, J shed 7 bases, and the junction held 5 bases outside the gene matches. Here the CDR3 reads CASSYGGGVPTQYF. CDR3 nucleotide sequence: TGTGCCAGCAGTTACGGCGGGGGGGTTCCGACCCAGTACTTC.

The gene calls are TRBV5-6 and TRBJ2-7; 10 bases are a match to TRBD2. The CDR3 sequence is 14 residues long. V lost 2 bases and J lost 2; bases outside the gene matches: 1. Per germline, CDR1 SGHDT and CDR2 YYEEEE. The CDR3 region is CASSLAGGPYEQYF. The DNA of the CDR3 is TGTGCCAGCAGCTTAGCGGGAGGGCCCTACGAGCAGTACTTC.

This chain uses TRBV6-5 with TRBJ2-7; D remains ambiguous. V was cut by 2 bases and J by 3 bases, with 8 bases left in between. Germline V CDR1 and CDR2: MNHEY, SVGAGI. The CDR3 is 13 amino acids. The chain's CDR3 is CASSYRGNYEQYF. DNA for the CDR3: TGTGCCAGCAGTTACAGAGGCAACTACGAGCAGTACTTC.

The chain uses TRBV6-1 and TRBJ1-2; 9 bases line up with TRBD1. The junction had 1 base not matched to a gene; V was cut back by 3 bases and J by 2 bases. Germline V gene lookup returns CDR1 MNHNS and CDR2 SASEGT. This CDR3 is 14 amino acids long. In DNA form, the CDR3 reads TGTGCCAGCAGTGAGGACAGGGGCAACTATGGCTACACCTTC. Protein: CASSEDRGNYGYTF.